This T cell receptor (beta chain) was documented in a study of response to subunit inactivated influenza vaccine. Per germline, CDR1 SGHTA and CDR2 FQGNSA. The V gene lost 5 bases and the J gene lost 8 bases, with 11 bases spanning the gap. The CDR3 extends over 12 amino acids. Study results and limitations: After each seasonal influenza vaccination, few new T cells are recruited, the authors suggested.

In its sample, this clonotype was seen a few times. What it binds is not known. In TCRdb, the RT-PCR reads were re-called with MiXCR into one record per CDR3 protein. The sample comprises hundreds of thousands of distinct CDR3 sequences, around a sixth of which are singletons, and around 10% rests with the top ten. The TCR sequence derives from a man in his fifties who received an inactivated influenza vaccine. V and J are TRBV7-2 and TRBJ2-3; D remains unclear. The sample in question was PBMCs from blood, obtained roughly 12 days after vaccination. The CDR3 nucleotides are TGTGCCAGCAGCCCAGAACCGGGTACGCAGTATTTT. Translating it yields CASSPEPGTQYF.